The subject of this entry is one T cell receptor beta chain. The sample belongs to a study of blood T cell repertoires in COVID-19. The assay was immunoSEQ multiplex PCR, and TCRdb's table has in-frame clones only and misses some. Counted here are just over 300,000 clones, around 84% occurring once; the ten biggest clones make up around 4%. The cohort comprised adults aged roughly 18 to 95 years residing in approximately 25 US areas. Before being deemed recovered, Cohort 3 donors had two negative PCRs, clearance, or symptom resolution. The sequencing input was PBMCs or T cells enriched from blood (not recorded which). The TCR comes from a man aged 30-40 years who had recovered from COVID-19.

The CDR3 nucleotides read TGCGCCAGCAGCCAAGTGACTAGCGGTAATGAGCAGTTCTTC. Encoded protein: CASSQVTSGNEQFF. This chain connects TRBV4-1 to TRBJ2-1, with 9 bases matching TRBD2. Trimming at V came to 1 base and at J to 7 bases, leaving 2 bases not matched to a gene. CDR1 is MGHRA, CDR2 YSYEKL, per germline. This CDR3 contains 14 residues.